These T cell receptor beta chains were read from a single sample in a study of blood T cell repertoires in COVID-19. Sequencing was performed with immunoSEQ multiplex PCR; in TCRdb, only in-frame clones are kept and a portion is missing. The sample includes about 30,000 clones, around 90% of them seen just once. The sample taken for sequencing was peripheral blood. The receptors here all came from a man aged 55-75 years with active COVID-19. Both conserved end residues are part of each CDR3. The order of the fields is V gene, J gene, D gene, clone size, CDR3 protein, CDR3 DNA. The D gene is left open where the match is weak. Size is stated for part of the rows, as once, few or many counts, or as a class when the clone is expanded.

>TRBV6-5|TRBJ2-7|TRBD2|NA
CASTGGRGTYEQYF
TGTGCCAGCACGGGCGGGAGGGGGACCTACGAGCAGTACTTC
>TRBV7-2|TRBJ2-1|TRBD1|NA
CASSLQIQGARDEQFF
TGTGCCAGCAGCCTCCAGATACAGGGGGCAAGGGATGAGCAGTTCTTC
>TRBV5-1|TRBJ2-7|NA|NA
CASSLDFGGRFRTYEQYF
TGCGCCAGCAGCTTGGATTTCGGGGGTCGGTTTCGAACCTACGAGCAGTACTTC
>TRBV23-1|TRBJ1-4|NA|once
CASSQWGVANEKLFF
TGCGCCAGCAGTCAATGGGGGGTTGCGAATGAAAAACTGTTTTTT
>TRBV19|TRBJ1-2|TRBD1|NA
CASHQGGGYTF
TGTGCCAGTCATCAGGGGGGCGGCTACACCTTC
>TRBV28|TRBJ2-7|NA|once
CASTQKGRGSYEQYF
TGTGCCAGCACTCAAAAGGGTCGGGGCTCCTACGAGCAGTACTTC
>TRBV6-1|TRBJ2-6|TRBD1|NA
CASSERGLSSSGANVLTF
TGTGCCAGCAGTGAGAGGGGGCTATCGAGCTCTGGGGCCAACGTCCTGACTTTC
>TRBV10-3|TRBJ2-7|TRBD2|NA
CAISWTSGSSYEQYF
TGTGCCATCAGTTGGACTAGCGGGAGCTCCTACGAGCAGTACTTC
>TRBV25-1|TRBJ2-3|NA|NA
CASSDLGRDTQYF
TGTGCCAGCAGTGATCTGGGCAGAGATACGCAGTATTTT
>TRBV2|TRBJ2-3|TRBD1|NA
CASRGQAPTDTQYF
TGTGCCAGCAGAGGACAGGCCCCCACAGATACGCAGTATTTT
>TRBV6-5|TRBJ2-7|TRBD2|NA
CASSSGTSGRAEQYF
TGTGCCAGCAGTTCCGGGACTAGCGGGAGGGCGGAGCAGTACTTC
>TRBV25-1|TRBJ1-4|NA|NA
CASSGGGAANEKLFF
TGTGCCAGCAGTGGGGGGGGCGCCGCTAATGAAAAACTGTTTTTT
>TRBV5-1|TRBJ2-3|TRBD2|NA
CASSSIAGISTDTQYF
TGCGCCAGCAGCTCGATAGCGGGCATAAGCACAGATACGCAGTATTTT
>TRBV28|TRBJ2-7|TRBD2|NA
CASSPGTSGNYEQYF
TGTGCCAGCAGTCCAGGGACTAGCGGCAACTACGAGCAGTACTTC
>TRBV13|TRBJ2-7|TRBD2|NA
CASSFPGTNEQYF
TGTGCCAGCAGCTTCCCCGGGACTAACGAGCAGTACTTC
>TRBV28|TRBJ2-5|NA|NA
CASSGQYGRETQYF
TGTGCCAGCAGTGGGCAGTATGGGAGGGAGACCCAGTACTTC
>TRBV6-1|TRBJ1-2|NA|NA
CASSEVARIYGYTF
TGTGCCAGCAGTGAAGTTGCGCGGATCTATGGCTACACCTTC
>TRBV7-9|TRBJ2-7|TRBD2|NA
CASSPRLAGGGEQYF
TGTGCCAGCAGCCCCAGGCTAGCGGGAGGAGGGGAGCAGTACTTC
>TRBV9|TRBJ2-2|TRBD2|NA
CASSVEAGGYGGELFF
TGTGCCAGCAGCGTAGAAGCGGGAGGATACGGCGGGGAGCTGTTTTTT
>TRBV5-1|TRBJ1-2|NA|NA
CASSPVGDGYTF
TGCGCCAGCAGCCCCGTCGGGGATGGCTACACCTTC
>TRBV11-2|TRBJ2-3|TRBD2|few
CASRKGVAGGTDTQYF
TGTGCCAGCAGGAAAGGGGTAGCGGGGGGCACAGATACGCAGTATTTT
>TRBV28|TRBJ1-2|TRBD1|NA
CASSLIGQVYGYTF
TGTGCCAGCAGTTTAATCGGACAGGTCTATGGCTACACCTTC